The 25 T cell receptor beta chains below all came from one sample that was sequenced in a study of somatic mutations in cytotoxic T cells in rheumatoid arthritis (dated by TCRdb to about 2017). The library was made by the immunoSEQ multiplex PCR assay. TCRdb provides this immuneACCESS table in a form limited to in-frame rearrangements. Some clones are lacking; in checked studies, under half of them reflect an unresolved V gene, and why the rest are absent is not known. This sample is represented by 14,000 or so clones; 60% to 85% of them were singletons. The top ten clonotypes cover more than 15% of the sample. The sequenced material came from CD8+ T cells sorted from blood. The source of these receptors is an adult with rheumatoid arthritis.

This clone was observed a single time. CDR3 sequence (DNA): TGTGCCAGCAGCTTGATCTGGACTAGCCGCGAGGGGCTGTTTTTT. This sequence encodes CASSLIWTSREGLFF. The chain employs TRBV7-8 and TRBJ2-2, with 8 bases fitting TRBD2. The CDR3 consists of 15 residues. The J segment lost 13 bases and the V segment lost 3 bases, leaving 13 bases of the junction unmatched. Germline V gives CDR1 SGHVS, CDR2 FQNEAQ.

The genes are TRBV27 and TRBJ2-1, with TRBD2 as a possible D gene (5 bases). Looked up from germline, CDR1 is MNHEY and CDR2 is SMNVEV (reference sequence). The CDR3 is made up of 13 amino acids. The V and J ends lost 7 bases and 7 bases respectively, with 14 bases between them. CDR3 sequence reads: CASTGFQGNEQFF. The CDR3 coding sequence is TGTGCCAGCACGGGGTTTCAAGGGAATGAGCAGTTCTTC.

The rearrangement uses TRBV28 and TRBJ1-2, with no clear D. Germline CDR1 MDHEN, CDR2 SYDVKM. The ends were cut back, 3 bases at V and 2 bases at J, with 7 bases in the middle. The CDR3 runs 13 residues. The DNA for the CDR3 is TGTGCCAGCAGTTTCGACGGAAACTATGGCTACACCTTC. It yields the protein CASSFDGNYGYTF.

The rearrangement links TRBV14 to TRBJ2-1, with 11 bases lining up with TRBD2. The CDR3 has 15 amino acids. V lost 3 bases and J lost 6; bases outside the gene matches: 4. Germline CDR1 SGHDN, CDR2 FVKESK. The CDR3 coding sequence is TGTGCCAGCAGCCAGCTAGCGGGGGGCCCCAATGAGCAGTTCTTC. Protein product: CASSQLAGGPNEQFF.

The DNA for the CDR3 is TGTGCCAGCAGCCAACCCTTACCGGACAGGGAACAAGAGACCCAGTACTTC. This codes for CASSQPLPDREQETQYF. V and J are TRBV13 and TRBJ2-5; the match to TRBD1 covers 8 bases. CDR1 and CDR2 from the germline V gene are PRHDT and FYEKMQ (reference sequence). The ends lost 5 bases at V and 2 bases at J; junction bases unmatched: 13. This CDR3 region has 17 residues.

The V gene is TRBV7-6, the J gene TRBJ1-3, with D perhaps TRBD1 (5 bases). Trimming took off 0 bases at V and 4 bases at J, with 13 bases between the two ends. Looked up from germline, CDR1 is SGHVS and CDR2 is FNYEAQ. CDR3 size: 16 residues. The CDR3 is CASSLAHRTVGNTIYF. The CDR3 coding sequence is TGTGCCAGCAGCTTAGCGCACAGGACGGTGGGAAACACCATATATTTT.

This clone was counted between two and nine times. This rearrangement joins TRBV7-9 to TRBJ1-6; D is uncertain. Trimming removed 6 bases at V and 10 bases at J, with 13 bases between. Germline V lookup: CDR1 SEHNR, CDR2 FQNEAQ (reference sequence). This CDR3 is 13 amino acids long. The CDR3 nucleotides are TGTGCCAGCAGGATGGAGAAAAACTCACCCCTCCACTTT. Its protein is CASRMEKNSPLHF.

The sample holds a few counts of this clone. The genes are TRBV2 and TRBJ2-2; D not resolved. The germline V and J ends were trimmed by 7 bases and 1 base, with 10 bases remaining between them. There are 14 residues in the CDR3. Germline CDR1 SNHLY, CDR2 FYNNEI. The CDR3 DNA reads TGTGCCAGCAATGAGATTTTGAACACCGGGGAGCTGTTTTTT. Protein: CASNEILNTGELFF.

The chain uses TRBV18 and TRBJ1-3; D not resolved. V dropped 10 bases and J dropped 6 bases, with 22 bases sitting between them. The CDR3 has 15 residues. Germline V gene lookup returns CDR1 KGHSH and CDR2 LQKENI. This CDR3 reads CATSGYGWEENTIYF. CDR3 nucleotides: TGTGCCACTAGTGGTTACGGCTGGGAAGAAAACACCATATATTTT.

The rearrangement joins TRBV28 to TRBJ1-5; 8 nucleotides agree with TRBD1. This CDR3 contains 14 residues. V was clipped by 3 bases and J by 7 bases; unmatched bases: 5. Per germline, CDR1 MDHEN and CDR2 SYDVKM. Here the CDR3 reads CASSFQGAGQPQHF. The CDR3 DNA is TGTGCCAGCAGTTTCCAGGGGGCGGGGCAGCCCCAGCATTTT.

This rearrangement joins TRBV28 to TRBJ2-3; perhaps TRBD1 as D (6 bases). CDR3 length: 18 residues. The V end was cut by 3 bases, the J end by 3 bases, with 22 bases between. Germline CDR1 MDHEN, CDR2 SYDVKM. In DNA form, the CDR3 reads TGTGCCAGCAGTTTTAATTGGGGTAGACAGGTGGGGACAGATACGCAGTATTTT. Encoded protein: CASSFNWGRQVGTDTQYF.

This clone was observed a handful of times. V usage is TRBV5-5 and J usage is TRBJ2-4; D might be TRBD1 or TRBD2, each matching 6 bases. Germline V gene lookup returns CDR1 SGHKS and CDR2 YYEKEE (reference sequence). The V and J ends lost 4 bases and 0 bases respectively, with 14 bases between them. This CDR3 region has 16 residues. The CDR3 DNA is TGTGCCAGCAGCCGCGCCCGGGGGCTAGCCAAAAACATTCAGTACTTC. Translating gives CASSRARGLAKNIQYF.

This chain uses TRBV5-1 with TRBJ2-2; D is perhaps TRBD1 (6 bases). The V gene lost 5 bases and the J gene lost 1 base, with 15 bases spanning the gap. The CDR3 runs to 16 residues. In germline, CDR1 is SGHRS, CDR2 YFSETQ. The CDR3 bases are TGCGCCAGCAGGTCACCCGGGACAATGAACACCGGGGAGCTGTTTTTT. It encodes CASRSPGTMNTGELFF.

The count of this clone is one. The chain uses TRBV5-4 and TRBJ2-1; 7 bases line up with TRBD1. This CDR3 is 14 amino acids long. Germline CDR1 and CDR2: SGHNT and YYREEE (reference sequence). V was clipped by 2 bases and J by 3 bases; unmatched bases: 2. The CDR3 loop is CASSFRDSYNEQFF. The CDR3 DNA follows: TGTGCCAGCAGCTTTCGGGACAGCTACAATGAGCAGTTCTTC.

This sequence joins TRBV2 and TRBJ2-5; possible D gene TRBD2, 5 bases. The CDR3 totals 15 residues. The germline gives CDR1 SNHLY, CDR2 FYNNEI. V was pared by 3 bases and J by 2 bases, with 13 bases between. CDR3 loop: CASSDVSRTQETQYF. The CDR3 coding sequence is TGTGCCAGCAGTGATGTTTCAAGGACTCAAGAGACCCAGTACTTC. The entire variable domain, with the rest obtained from reference TRBV2 and TRBJ2-5, is as follows: EPEVTQTPSHQVTQMGQEVILRCVPISNHLYFYWYRQILGQKVEFLVSFYNNEISEKSEIFDDQFSVERPDGSNFTLKIRSTKLEDSAMYFCASSDVSRTQETQYFGPGTRLLVL.

V gene TRBV5-6 combines with J gene TRBJ2-7; possibly TRBD1 for D (6 bases). Trimming removed 4 bases from V and 4 bases from J, with 12 bases in between. Looked up from germline, CDR1 is SGHDT and CDR2 is YYEEEE. There are 13 residues in the CDR3. Here the CDR3 DNA reads TGTGCCAGCAGCCCCGGACAGTTTTACGAGCAGTACGTC. It encodes CASSPGQFYEQYV.

The chain couples TRBV27 to TRBJ2-7, with TRBD2 matching over 7 bases. The CDR3 spans 12 residues. V gave up 10 bases and J gave up 2 bases; unmatched junction bases: 5. Looked up from germline, CDR1 is MNHEY and CDR2 is SMNVEV (reference sequence). The CDR3 nucleotides are TGTGCCACCGGCGGGGGTACCTACGAGCAGTACTTC. Protein: CATGGGTYEQYF.

This chain uses TRBV5-4 with TRBJ1-1; D is possibly TRBD1 (6 bases). This CDR3 comprises 13 residues. V lost 4 bases, J lost 8 bases, and 15 bases lay in between. Per germline, CDR1 SGHNT and CDR2 YYREEE (reference sequence). CDR3 residues: CASSPLGGTEAFF. The CDR3 coding sequence is TGTGCCAGCAGCCCCCTGGGGGGCACCGAAGCTTTCTTT.

This clone was counted between two and nine times. This chain joins TRBV5-8 and TRBJ2-1, with 9 bases fitting TRBD1. CDR1 and CDR2 from the germline V gene are SGHTS and YDEGEE. V shed 2 bases and J 10 bases; nucleotides not matched to a gene: 4. The CDR3 loop spans 13 amino acids. The DNA for the CDR3 is TGTGCCAGCAGCTTTAGGGACAGGGACGAGCAGTTCTTC. Translated: CASSFRDRDEQFF.

The chain is built from TRBV7-3 and TRBJ2-1; TRBD1 or TRBD2 may be the D gene (6 bases each). CDR3 length: 18 residues. Trimming left V 5 bases short and J 3 bases short, with 23 bases between. The germline gives CDR1 SGHTA, CDR2 FQGTGA. The CDR3 sequence is CASSPTNSVGGRYNEQFF. DNA of the CDR3: TGTGCCAGCAGCCCGACTAATAGCGTAGGGGGGCGCTACAATGAGCAGTTCTTC.

This clone was counted a single time. V gene TRBV6-4 combines with J gene TRBJ2-3, with a tentative D call TRBD1 (5 bases). V lost 0 bases and J lost 4, with 14 bases in between. The germline CDR1 and CDR2 sequences are MRHNA and SNTAGT. The CDR3 sequence is 16 residues long. For the CDR3, the DNA is TGTGCCAGCAGTGACTCAGGGCAGGGCAGCGCAGATACGCAGTATTTT. Translating gives CASSDSGQGSADTQYF.

The V call is TRBV5-1, the J call TRBJ2-5; either TRBD1 or TRBD2 may supply D (5 bases each). Looked up from germline, CDR1 is SGHRS and CDR2 is YFSETQ. V was trimmed by 4 bases and J by 1 base, leaving 11 bases between them. The CDR3 loop spans 14 amino acids. CDR3 nucleotides: TGCGCCAGCAGCGGGGACCTCCCCCAAGAGACCCAGTACTTC. Translation: CASSGDLPQETQYF. Complete variable domain (other parts from reference TRBV5-1 and TRBJ2-5): KAGVTQTPRYLIKTRGQQVTLSCSPISGHRSVSWYQQTPGQGLQFLFEYFSETQRNKGNFPGRFSGRQFSNSRSEMNVSTLELGDSALYLCASSGDLPQETQYFGPGTRLLVL.

The chain uses TRBV7-6 and TRBJ1-2; TRBD1 is a possible D gene (6 bases). The CDR3 is 17 residues long. V was clipped by 5 bases and J by 0 bases, with 19 bases between them. Germline CDR1 is SGHVS and CDR2 is FNYEAQ. The CDR3 loop reads CASSPDITGRANYGYTF. The CDR3 region has the DNA TGTGCCAGCAGCCCAGATATTACAGGGAGAGCTAACTATGGCTACACCTTC. Looking up the rest from reference TRBV7-6 and TRBJ1-2 gives the full variable domain: GAGVSQSPRYKVTKRGQDVALRCDPISGHVSLYWYRQALGQGPEFLTYFNYEAQQDKSGLPNDRFSAERPEGSISTLTIQRTEQRDSAMYRCASSPDITGRANYGYTFGSGTRLTVV.

This clone was counted a single time. The V and J genes are TRBV7-9 and TRBJ2-1, with D perhaps matching TRBD1 (6 bases). The V and J ends lost 1 base and 8 bases respectively, with 21 bases between them. This CDR3 comprises 17 residues. Germline V gene data show CDR1 as SEHNR and CDR2 as FQNEAQ (reference sequence). CDR3 DNA sequence: TGTGCCAGCAGCTTAGATAGGGGGAAGGGTGGGGGAGATGAGCAGTTCTTC. This encodes CASSLDRGKGGGDEQFF. Variable domain in full (rest from reference TRBV7-9 and TRBJ2-1): DTGVSQNPRHKITKRGQNVTFRCDPISEHNRLYWYRQTLGQGPEFLTYFQNEAQLEKSRLLSDRFSAERPKGSFSTLEIQRTEQGDSAMYLCASSLDRGKGGGDEQFFGPGTRLTVL.

This clone was recorded only once. This chain joins TRBV10-3 and TRBJ2-6, with a possible D match to TRBD2 (6 bases). CDR3 length: 16 residues. V shed 11 bases and J shed 1 base, with 18 bases lying between them. Germline assignment: CDR1 ENHRY and CDR2 SYGVKD. The CDR3 protein is CALMTSLESGANVLTF. The DNA of the CDR3 is TGTGCCCTAATGACTAGTTTGGAATCTGGGGCCAACGTCCTGACTTTC.